This record concerns one T cell receptor (beta chain) sequence. The antigen remains undetermined. Trimming took 1 base from V and 8 from J; bases not matched to a gene: 4. Per the germline V gene, CDR1 is LGHDT and CDR2 is YNNKEL (reference sequence). The CDR3 runs 13 residues. The data were obtained in a study of blood T cells in healthy people across ages. Study at large: In model experiments, template switching was able to capture about one barcoded beta molecule for every two T cells that were present.

Findings of the study overall: It was held that the diversity estimates obtained from one million T cells were underestimates. Naive and antigen-experienced cells could not be conclusively compared, given unsorted PBMCs.

The second PCR ran roughly 7 to 11 cycles with a sample-barcoded 5' primer and J-beta primers. The template-switch adaptor, which had 12 random nucleotides, put a tag on each cDNA molecule. A single record per CDR3 protein comes from TCRdb applying MiXCR to the 5' RACE reads. Of hundreds of thousands of distinct CDR3 sequences in the sample, about 56% were seen once. Material for sequencing was blood. The clonotype was recovered from a man aged 40-49 years in good health. The chain couples TRBV3-1 to TRBJ1-2; 7 nucleotides match TRBD1. CDR3 residues: CASSQGQGGGYTF. DNA for the CDR3: TGTGCCAGCAGCCAAGGACAGGGAGGCGGCTACACCTTC.